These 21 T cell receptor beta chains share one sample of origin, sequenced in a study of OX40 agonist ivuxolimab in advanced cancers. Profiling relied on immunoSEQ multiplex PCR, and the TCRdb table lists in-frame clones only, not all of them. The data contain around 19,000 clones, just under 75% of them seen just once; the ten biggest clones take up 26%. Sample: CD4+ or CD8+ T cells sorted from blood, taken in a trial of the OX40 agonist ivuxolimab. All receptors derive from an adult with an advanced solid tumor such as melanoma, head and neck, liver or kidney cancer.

The chain's CDR3 is CAISESGAPYEQYF. CDR3 DNA sequence: TGTGCCATCAGTGAGTCAGGGGCCCCCTACGAGCAGTACTTC. The chain is built from TRBV10-3 and TRBJ2-5, with D tentatively TRBD1 (5 bases). With the DNA end fitting TRBJ2-7 better, the J assignment may be wrong. The CDR3 spans 14 residues. Germline CDR1 and CDR2: ENHRY and SYGVKD.

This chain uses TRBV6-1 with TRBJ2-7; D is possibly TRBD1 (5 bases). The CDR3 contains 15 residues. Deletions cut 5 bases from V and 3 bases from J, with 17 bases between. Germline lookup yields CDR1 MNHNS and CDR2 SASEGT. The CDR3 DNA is TGTGCCAGCAGTTCCCTCTCCCAGACAGACTACGAGCAGTACTTC. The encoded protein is CASSSLSQTDYEQYF.

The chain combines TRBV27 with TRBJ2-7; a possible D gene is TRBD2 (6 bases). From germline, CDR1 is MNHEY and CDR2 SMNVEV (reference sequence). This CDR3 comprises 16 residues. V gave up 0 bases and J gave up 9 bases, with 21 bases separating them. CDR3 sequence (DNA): TGTGCCAGCAGTTTATCATCGGGAGCCTATTTAATCGGGCAGTACTTC. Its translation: CASSLSSGAYLIGQYF.

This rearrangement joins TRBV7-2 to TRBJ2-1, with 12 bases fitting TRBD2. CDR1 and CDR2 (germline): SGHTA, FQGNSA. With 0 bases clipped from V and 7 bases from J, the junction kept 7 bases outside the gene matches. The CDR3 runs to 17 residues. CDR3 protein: CASSLAETSGRRNEQFF. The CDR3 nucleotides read TGTGCCAGCAGCTTAGCGGAGACTAGCGGGAGAAGGAATGAGCAGTTCTTC.

DNA of the CDR3: TGTGCCAGTAGTATTTCGGGGACTAACACCATATATTTT. Translated, it gives CASSISGTNTIYF. The chain couples TRBV19 to TRBJ1-3; tentatively, D is TRBD1 (5 bases). The CDR3 extends over 13 amino acids. V dropped 3 bases and J dropped 7 bases, with 10 bases sitting between them. CDR1 is LNHDA and CDR2 is SQIVND in the germline V gene (reference sequence).

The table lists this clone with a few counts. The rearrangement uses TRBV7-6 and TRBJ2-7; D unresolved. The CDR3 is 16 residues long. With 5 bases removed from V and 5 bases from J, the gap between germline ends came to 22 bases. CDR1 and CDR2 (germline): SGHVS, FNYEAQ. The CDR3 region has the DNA TGTGCCAGCAGCCGAGGCGTTGGGGAATTTCCTGACGAGCAGTACTTC. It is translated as CASSRGVGEFPDEQYF.

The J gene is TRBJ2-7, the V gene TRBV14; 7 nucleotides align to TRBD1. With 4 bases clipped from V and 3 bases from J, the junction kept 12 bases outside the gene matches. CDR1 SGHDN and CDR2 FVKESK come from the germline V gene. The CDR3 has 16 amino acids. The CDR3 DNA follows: TGTGCCAGCAGCCCTACCCCGGGACAGCTCATCTACGAGCAGTACTTC. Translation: CASSPTPGQLIYEQYF.

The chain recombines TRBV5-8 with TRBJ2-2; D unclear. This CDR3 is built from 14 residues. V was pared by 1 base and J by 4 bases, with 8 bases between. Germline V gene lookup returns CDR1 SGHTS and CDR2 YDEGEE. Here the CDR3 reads CASSLIPRTGELFF. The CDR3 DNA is TGTGCCAGCAGCTTGATTCCGCGCACCGGGGAGCTGTTTTTT.

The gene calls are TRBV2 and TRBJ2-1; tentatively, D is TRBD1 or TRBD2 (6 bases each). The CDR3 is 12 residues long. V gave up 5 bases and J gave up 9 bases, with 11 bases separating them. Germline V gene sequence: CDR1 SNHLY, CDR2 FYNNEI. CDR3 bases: TGTGCCAGCAGTCACCCGGGGGCTGAGCAGTTCTTC. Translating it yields CASSHPGAEQFF.

The CDR3 bases are TGTGCCAGCAGACCCCGGGACTTCTCCTACGAGCAGTACTTC. Translating it yields CASRPRDFSYEQYF. This rearrangement joins TRBV27 to TRBJ2-7; perhaps TRBD2 as D (6 bases). V was cut by 6 bases and J by 0 bases, with 12 bases left in between. This CDR3 spans 14 amino acids. Germline V gives CDR1 MNHEY, CDR2 SMNVEV (reference sequence).

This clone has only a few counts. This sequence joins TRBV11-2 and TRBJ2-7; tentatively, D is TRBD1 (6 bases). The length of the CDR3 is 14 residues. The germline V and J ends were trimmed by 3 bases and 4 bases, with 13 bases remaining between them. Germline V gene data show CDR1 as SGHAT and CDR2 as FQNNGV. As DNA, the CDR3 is TGTGCCAGCAGCTTGGCAGGGGAACGGTACGAGCAGTACTTC. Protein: CASSLAGERYEQYF.

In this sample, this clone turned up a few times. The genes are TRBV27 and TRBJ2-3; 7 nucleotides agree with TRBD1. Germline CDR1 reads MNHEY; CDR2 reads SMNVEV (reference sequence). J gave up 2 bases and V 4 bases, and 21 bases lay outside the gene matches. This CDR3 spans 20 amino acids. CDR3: CASSSETGLVLEWDTDTQYF. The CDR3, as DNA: TGTGCCAGCAGTTCTGAGACAGGGCTGGTTCTGGAGTGGGACACAGATACGCAGTATTTT.

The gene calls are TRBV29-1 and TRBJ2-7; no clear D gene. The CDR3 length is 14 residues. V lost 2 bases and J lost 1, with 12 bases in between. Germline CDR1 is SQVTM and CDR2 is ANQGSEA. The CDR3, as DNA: TGCAGCGTTGAAATCGCAGGCCTATCCTACGAGCAGTACTTC. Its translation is CSVEIAGLSYEQYF.

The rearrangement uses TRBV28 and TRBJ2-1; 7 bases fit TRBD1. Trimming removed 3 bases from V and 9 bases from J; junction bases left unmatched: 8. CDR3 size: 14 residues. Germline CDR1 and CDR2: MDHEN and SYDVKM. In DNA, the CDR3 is TGTGCCAGCAGTTTCCCCAGGGGGATAACTGAGCAGTTCTTC. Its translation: CASSFPRGITEQFF. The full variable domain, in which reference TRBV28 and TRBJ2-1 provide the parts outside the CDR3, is DVKVTQSSRYLVKRTGEKVFLECVQDMDHENMFWYRQDPGLGLRLIYFSYDVKMKEKGDIPEGYSVSREKKERFSLILESASTNQTSMYLCASSFPRGITEQFFGPGTRLTVL.

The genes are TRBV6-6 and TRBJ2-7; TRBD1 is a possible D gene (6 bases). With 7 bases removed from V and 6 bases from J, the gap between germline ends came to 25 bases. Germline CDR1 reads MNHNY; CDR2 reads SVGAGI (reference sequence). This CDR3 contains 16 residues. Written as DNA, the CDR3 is TGTGCCAGCACCCTAACGACGGGACATCCGCTGGGCGAGCAGTACTTC. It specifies CASTLTTGHPLGEQYF.

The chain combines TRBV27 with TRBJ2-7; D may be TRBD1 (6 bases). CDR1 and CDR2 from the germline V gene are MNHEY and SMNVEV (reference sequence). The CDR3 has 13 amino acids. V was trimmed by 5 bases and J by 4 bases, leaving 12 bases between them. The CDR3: CASSPLGGYEQYF. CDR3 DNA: TGTGCCAGCAGTCCCCTAGGGGGTTACGAGCAGTACTTC.

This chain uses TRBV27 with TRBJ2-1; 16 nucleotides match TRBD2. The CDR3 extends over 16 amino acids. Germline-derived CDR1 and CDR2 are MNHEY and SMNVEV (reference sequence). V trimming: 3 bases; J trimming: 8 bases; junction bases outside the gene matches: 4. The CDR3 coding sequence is TGTGCCAGCAGTTTGGGACTAGCGGGAGGGTTCGATGAGCAGTTCTTC. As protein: CASSLGLAGGFDEQFF.

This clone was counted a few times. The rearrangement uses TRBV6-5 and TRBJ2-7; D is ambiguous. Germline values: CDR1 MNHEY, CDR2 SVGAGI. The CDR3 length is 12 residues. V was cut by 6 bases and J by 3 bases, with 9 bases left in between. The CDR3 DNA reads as TGTGCCAGCAGCCTTTCGGGCTACGAGCAGTACTTC. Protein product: CASSLSGYEQYF.

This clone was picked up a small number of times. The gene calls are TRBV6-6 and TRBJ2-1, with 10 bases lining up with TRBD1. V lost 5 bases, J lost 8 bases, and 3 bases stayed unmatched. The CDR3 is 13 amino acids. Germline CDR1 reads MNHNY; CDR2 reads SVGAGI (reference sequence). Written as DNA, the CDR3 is TGTGCCAGCAGTAGGACAGGGGGGGATGAGCAGTTCTTC. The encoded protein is CASSRTGGDEQFF.

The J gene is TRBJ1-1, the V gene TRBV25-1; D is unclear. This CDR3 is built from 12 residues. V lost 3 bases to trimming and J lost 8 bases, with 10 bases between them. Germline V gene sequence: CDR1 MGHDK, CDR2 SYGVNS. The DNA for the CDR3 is TGTGCCAGCAGTGATTACGAACGGGAAGCTTTCTTT. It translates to CASSDYEREAFF.

The CDR3 is CASSSGLAGVDEQFF. In DNA form, the CDR3 reads TGTGCCAGCAGCTCGGGACTAGCGGGAGTGGATGAGCAGTTCTTC. The chain has TRBV7-2 and TRBJ2-1; 14 nucleotides align to TRBD2. Germline CDR1 and CDR2: SGHTA and FQGNSA. V lost 4 bases, J lost 8 bases, and 4 bases stayed unmatched. The CDR3 consists of 15 residues.